The TCR beta chain under discussion was sequenced for a study of cytomegalovirus exposure and HLA in healthy donors. Study-level points and caveats: For most subjects, TCR beta sequences were reported to predict HLA-A and HLA-B alleles with accuracy.

Primers included in the PCR were 60 Vbeta and 13 Jbeta primers. Assay used: immunoSEQ multiplex PCR; TCRdb lists only in-frame clones, some missing. The sample yields about 130,000 clones, more than 75% seen once. CDR1 and CDR2 from the germline V gene are SGHTA and FQGTGA. V gave up 3 bases and J gave up 5 bases, with 12 bases separating them. The CDR3 is 14 amino acids. This clone was detected once. Its cognate antigen is unknown. The J gene is TRBJ2-3, the V gene TRBV7-3; maybe TRBD1 (6 bases). The specimen sequenced was PBMCs. This TCR was sampled from a female donor in good health and CMV-seronegative. The CDR3 DNA is TGTGCCAGCAGCTTCGCAGGGGCTCAAGATACGCAGTATTTT. Translating it yields CASSFAGAQDTQYF.